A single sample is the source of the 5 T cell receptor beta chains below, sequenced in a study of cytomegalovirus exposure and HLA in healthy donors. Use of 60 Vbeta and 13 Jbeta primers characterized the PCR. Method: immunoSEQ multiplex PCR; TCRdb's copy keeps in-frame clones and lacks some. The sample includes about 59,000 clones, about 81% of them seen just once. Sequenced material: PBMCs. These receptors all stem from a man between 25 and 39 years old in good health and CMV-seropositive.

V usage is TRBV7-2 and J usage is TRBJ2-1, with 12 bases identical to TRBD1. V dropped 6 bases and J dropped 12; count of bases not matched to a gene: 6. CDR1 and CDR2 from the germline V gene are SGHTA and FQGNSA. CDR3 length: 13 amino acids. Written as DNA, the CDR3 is TGTGCCAGCAGTTGGGACAGGGGGCGTGGGCAGTTCTTC. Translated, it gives CASSWDRGRGQFF.

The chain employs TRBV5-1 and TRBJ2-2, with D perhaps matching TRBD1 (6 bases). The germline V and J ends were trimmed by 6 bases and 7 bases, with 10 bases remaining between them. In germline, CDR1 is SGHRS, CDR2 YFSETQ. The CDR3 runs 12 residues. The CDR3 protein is CASTQGFGELFF. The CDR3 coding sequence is TGCGCCAGCACGCAGGGGTTCGGGGAGCTGTTTTTT.

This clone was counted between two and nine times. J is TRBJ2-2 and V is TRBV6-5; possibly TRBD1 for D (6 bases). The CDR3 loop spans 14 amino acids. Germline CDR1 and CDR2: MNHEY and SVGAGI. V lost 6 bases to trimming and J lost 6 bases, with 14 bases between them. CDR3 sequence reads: CASRAGVQSGELFF. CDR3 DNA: TGTGCCAGCAGGGCAGGGGTACAGTCCGGGGAGCTGTTTTTT.

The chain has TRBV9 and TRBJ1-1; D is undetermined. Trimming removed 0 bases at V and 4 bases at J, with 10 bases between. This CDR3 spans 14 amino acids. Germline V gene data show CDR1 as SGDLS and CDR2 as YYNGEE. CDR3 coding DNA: TGTGCCAGCAGCGTAGAGCAGGCTCCCACTGAAGCTTTCTTT. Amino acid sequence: CASSVEQAPTEAFF. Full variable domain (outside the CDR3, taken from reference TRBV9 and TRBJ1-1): DSGVTQTPKHLITATGQRVTLRCSPRSGDLSVYWYQQSLDQGLQFLIQYYNGEERAKGNILERFSAQQFPDLHSELNLSSLELGDSALYFCASSVEQAPTEAFFGQGTRLTVV.

The CDR3 reads CASRSPPAPEGYEQYF. CDR3 nucleotides: TGTGCCAGCCGCTCTCCACCGGCCCCCGAGGGCTACGAGCAGTACTTC. The chain uses TRBV27 and TRBJ2-5; maybe TRBD2 (5 bases). The better agreement between TRBJ2-7 and the DNA end casts doubt on the J call. The CDR3 sequence is 16 residues long. Germline V lookup: CDR1 MNHEY, CDR2 SMNVEV (reference sequence).